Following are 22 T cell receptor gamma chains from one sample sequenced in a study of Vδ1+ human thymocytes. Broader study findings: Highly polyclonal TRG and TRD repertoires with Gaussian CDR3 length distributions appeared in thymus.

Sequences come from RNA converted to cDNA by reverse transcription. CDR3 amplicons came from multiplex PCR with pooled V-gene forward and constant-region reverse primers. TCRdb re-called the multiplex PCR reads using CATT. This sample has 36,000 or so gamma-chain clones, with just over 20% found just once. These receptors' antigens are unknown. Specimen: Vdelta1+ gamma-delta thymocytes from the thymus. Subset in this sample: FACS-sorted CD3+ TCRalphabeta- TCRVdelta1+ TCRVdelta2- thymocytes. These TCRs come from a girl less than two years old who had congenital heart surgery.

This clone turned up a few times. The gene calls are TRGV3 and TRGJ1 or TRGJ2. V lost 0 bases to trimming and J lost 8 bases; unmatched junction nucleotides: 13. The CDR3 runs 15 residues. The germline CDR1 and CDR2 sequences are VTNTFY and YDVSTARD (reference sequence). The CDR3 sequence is CATWDRPVSGHKKLF. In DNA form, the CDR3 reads TGTGCCACCTGGGACAGGCCCGTAAGTGGTCATAAGAAACTCTTT.

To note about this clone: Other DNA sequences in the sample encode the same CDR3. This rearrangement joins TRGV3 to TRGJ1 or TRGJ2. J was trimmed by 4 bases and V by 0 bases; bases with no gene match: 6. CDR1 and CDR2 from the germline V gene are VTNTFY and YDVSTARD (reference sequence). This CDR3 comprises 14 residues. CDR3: CATWDRPPYYKKLF. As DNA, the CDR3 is TGTGCCACCTGGGACAGGCCACCCTATTATAAGAAACTCTTT.

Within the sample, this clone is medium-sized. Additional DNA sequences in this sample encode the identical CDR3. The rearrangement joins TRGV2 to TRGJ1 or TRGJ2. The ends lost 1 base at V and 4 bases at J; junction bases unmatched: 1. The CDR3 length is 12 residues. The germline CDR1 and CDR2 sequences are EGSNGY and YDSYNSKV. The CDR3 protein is CATWDGYYKKLF. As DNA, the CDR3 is TGTGCCACCTGGGACGGATATTATAAGAAACTCTTT.

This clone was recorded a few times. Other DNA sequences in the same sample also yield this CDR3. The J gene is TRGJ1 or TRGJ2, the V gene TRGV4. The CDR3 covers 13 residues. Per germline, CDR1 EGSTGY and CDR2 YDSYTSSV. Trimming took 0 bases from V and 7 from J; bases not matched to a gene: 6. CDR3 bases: TGTGCCACCTGGGATGGGCCGCGATATAAGAAACTCTTT. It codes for CATWDGPRYKKLF.

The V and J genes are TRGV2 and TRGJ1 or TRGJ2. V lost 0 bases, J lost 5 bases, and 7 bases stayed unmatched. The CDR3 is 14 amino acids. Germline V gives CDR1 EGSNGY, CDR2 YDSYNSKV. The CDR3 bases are TGTGCCACCTGGGACGGGCAACCAAATTATAAGAAACTCTTT. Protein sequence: CATWDGQPNYKKLF.

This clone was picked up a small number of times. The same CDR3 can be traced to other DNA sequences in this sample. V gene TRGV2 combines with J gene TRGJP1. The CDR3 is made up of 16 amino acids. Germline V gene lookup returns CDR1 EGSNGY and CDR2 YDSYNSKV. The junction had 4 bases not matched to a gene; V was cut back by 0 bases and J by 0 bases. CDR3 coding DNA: TGTGCCACCTGGGACGGGCCTCATACCACTGGTTGGTTCAAGATATTT. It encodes CATWDGPHTTGWFKIF.

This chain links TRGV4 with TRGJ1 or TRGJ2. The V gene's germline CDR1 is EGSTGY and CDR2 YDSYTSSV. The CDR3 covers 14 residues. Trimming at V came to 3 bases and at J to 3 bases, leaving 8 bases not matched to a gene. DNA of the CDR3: TGTGCCACCTGGGATCCGCCCCTTTATTATAAGAAACTCTTT. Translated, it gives CATWDPPLYYKKLF.

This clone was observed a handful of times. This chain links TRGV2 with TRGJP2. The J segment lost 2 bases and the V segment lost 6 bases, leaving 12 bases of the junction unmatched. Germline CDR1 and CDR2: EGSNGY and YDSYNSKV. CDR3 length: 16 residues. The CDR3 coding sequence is TGTGCCACCTGGCGCCCCCATCTGAGTAGTGATTGGATCAAGACGTTT. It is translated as CATWRPHLSSDWIKTF.

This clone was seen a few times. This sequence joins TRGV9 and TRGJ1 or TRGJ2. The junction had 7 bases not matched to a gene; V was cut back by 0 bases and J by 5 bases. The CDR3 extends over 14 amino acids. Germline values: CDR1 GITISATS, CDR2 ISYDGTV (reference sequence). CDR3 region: CALWEVRWDYKKLF. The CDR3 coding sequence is TGTGCCTTGTGGGAGGTGCGTTGGGATTATAAGAAACTCTTT.

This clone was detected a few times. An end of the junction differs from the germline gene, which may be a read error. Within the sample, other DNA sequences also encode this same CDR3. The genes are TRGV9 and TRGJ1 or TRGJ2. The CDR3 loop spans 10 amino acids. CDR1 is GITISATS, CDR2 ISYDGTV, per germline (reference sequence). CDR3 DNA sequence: TGCGCCCTGTGGGAGGTGTGGAAACTCTTT. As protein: CALWEVWKLF.

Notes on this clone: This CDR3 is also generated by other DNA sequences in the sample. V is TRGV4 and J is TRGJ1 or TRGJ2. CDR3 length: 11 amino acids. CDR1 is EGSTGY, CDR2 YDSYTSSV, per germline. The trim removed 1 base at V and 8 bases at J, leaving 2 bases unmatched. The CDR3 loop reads CATWDGDKKLF. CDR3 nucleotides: TGTGCCACCTGGGATGGCGATAAGAAACTCTTT.

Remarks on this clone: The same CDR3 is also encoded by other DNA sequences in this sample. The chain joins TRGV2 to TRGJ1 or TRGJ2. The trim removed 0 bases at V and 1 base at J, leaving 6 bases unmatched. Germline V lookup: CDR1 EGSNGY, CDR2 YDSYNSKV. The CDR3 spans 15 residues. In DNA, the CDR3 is TGTGCCACCTGGGACGGGCCGTCAAATTATTATAAGAAACTCTTT. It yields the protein CATWDGPSNYYKKLF.

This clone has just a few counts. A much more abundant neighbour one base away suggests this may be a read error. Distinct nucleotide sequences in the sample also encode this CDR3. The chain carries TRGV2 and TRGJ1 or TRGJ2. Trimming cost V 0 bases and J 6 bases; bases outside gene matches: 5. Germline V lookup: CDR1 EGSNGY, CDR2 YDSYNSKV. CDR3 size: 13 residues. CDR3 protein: CATWDGRLYKKLF. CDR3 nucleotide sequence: TGTGCCACCTGGGACGGGCGGCTTTATAAGAAACTCTTT.

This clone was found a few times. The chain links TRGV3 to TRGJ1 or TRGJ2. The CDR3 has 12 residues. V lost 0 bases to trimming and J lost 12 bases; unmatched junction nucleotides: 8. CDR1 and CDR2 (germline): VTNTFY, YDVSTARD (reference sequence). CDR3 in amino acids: CATWDRPWRKLF. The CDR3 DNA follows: TGTGCCACCTGGGACAGGCCGTGGAGGAAACTCTTT.

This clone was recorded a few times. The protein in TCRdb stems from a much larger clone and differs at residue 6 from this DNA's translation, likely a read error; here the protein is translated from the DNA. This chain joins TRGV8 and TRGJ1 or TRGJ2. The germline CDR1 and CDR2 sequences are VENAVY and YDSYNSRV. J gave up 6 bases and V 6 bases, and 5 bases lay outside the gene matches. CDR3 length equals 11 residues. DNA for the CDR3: TGTGCCACCTGGATTTTTTATAAGAAACTCTTT. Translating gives CATWIFYKKLF.

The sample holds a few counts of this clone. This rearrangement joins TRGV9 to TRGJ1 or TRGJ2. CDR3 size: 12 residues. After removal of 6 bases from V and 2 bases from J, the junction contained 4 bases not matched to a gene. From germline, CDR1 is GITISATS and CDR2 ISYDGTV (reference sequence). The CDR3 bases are TGTGCCTTGTGGTTGGATTATTATAAGAAACTCTTT. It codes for CALWLDYYKKLF.

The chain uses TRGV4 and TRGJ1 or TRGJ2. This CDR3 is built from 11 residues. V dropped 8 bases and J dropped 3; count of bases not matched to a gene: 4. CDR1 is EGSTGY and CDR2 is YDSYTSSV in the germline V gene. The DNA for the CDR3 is TGTGCCACCTTCGCTTATTATAAGAAACTCTTT. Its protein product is CATFAYYKKLF.

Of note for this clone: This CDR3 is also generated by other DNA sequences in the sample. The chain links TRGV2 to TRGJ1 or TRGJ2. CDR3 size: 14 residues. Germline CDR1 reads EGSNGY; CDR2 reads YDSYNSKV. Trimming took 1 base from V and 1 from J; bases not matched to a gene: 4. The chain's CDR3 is CATWDGLNYYKKLF. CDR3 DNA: TGTGCCACCTGGGACGGTCTAAATTATTATAAGAAACTCTTT.

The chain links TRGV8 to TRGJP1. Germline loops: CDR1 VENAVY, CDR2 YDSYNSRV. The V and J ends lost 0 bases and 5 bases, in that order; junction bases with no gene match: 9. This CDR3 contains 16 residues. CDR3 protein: CATWDRWGLTGWFKIF. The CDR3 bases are TGTGCCACCTGGGATAGGTGGGGCCTAACTGGTTGGTTCAAGATATTT.

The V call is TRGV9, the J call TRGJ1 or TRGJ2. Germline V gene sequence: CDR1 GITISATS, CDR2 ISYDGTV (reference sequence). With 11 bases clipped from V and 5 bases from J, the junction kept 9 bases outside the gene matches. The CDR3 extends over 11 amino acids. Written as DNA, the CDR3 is TGTGCCTCCTCGGAGGATTATAAGAAACTCTTT. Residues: CASSEDYKKLF.

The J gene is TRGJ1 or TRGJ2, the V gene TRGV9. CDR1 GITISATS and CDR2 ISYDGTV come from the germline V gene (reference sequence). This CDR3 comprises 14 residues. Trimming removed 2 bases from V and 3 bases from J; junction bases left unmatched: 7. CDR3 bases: TGTGCCTTGTGGGAGGAAACTACTTATTATAAGAAACTCTTT. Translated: CALWEETTYYKKLF.

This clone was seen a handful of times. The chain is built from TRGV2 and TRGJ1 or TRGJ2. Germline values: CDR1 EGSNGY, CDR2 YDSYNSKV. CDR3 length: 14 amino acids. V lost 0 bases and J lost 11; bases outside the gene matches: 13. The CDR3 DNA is TGTGCCACCTGGGACGGGCCAAATTTGTCCGAGAAACTCTTT. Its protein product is CATWDGPNLSEKLF.